This T cell receptor (beta chain) was documented in a study of CD4 T cells in relation to SARS-CoV-2 and coronaviruses. The wider study: TCR beta CDR3s were sequenced after roughly ten-day antigen culture of PBMCs.

Libraries were prepared by immunoSEQ multiplex PCR; TCRdb keeps only in-frame clonotypes and omits some of them. The sample consists of 15,000 to 20,000 clones, around three quarters of them appearing once. To note about this clone: The antigen is undetermined.

CD4+ T cells from unexposed donors were obtained before the COVID-19 pandemic (2011-2018). CD4+ T cells were isolated from the cells after nine to eleven days of culture. Testing used SARS-CoV-2 S/N and four cold-coronavirus spikes on unexposed-donor CD4+ T cells, cells permitting. This sequence was found in a human donor in good health. Sequenced: CD4+ T cells from PBMCs, cultured in vitro.

The CDR3 loop reads CASSPRTGSDTQYF. CDR3 DNA sequence: TGCGCCAGCAGTCCCCGGACAGGGTCGGATACGCAGTATTTT. J is TRBJ2-3 and V is TRBV10-1, with 8 positions matching TRBD1. From germline, CDR1 is WNHNN and CDR2 SYGVQD (reference sequence). The ends lost 5 bases at V and 6 bases at J; junction bases unmatched: 7. This CDR3 spans 14 amino acids.